The next 16 T cell receptor beta chains were all read from a single sample in a study of cytomegalovirus exposure and HLA in healthy donors. Researchers ran the PCR with 60 Vbeta and 13 Jbeta primers. Data came from immunoSEQ multiplex PCR; TCRdb stores just in-frame clones and leaves some out. The sample lists around 120,000 clones, roughly 78% occurring once. The sample taken for sequencing was PBMCs. These receptors came from a woman under 40 in good health and CMV-seropositive.

The chain recombines TRBV7-9 with TRBJ1-3; D unclear. The CDR3 has 15 residues. The germline gives CDR1 SEHNR, CDR2 FQNEAQ (reference sequence). Trimming took 4 bases from V and 0 from J, leaving 10 bases between them. The CDR3 sequence: CASSYLGGSGNTIYF. CDR3 bases: TGTGCCAGCAGCTACCTGGGAGGCTCTGGAAACACCATATATTTT.

V and J are TRBV28 and TRBJ2-1; maybe TRBD2 (6 bases). Trimming took off 6 bases at V and 2 bases at J, with 17 bases between the two ends. Germline CDR1 and CDR2: MDHEN and SYDVKM. The CDR3 consists of 16 residues. The CDR3 sequence: CASSVWSGDAYNEQFF. The CDR3 region has the DNA TGTGCCAGCAGCGTATGGTCGGGGGATGCCTACAATGAGCAGTTCTTC.

The chain uses TRBV27 and TRBJ1-1; D gene uncertain. Trimming removed 5 bases at V and 0 bases at J, with 13 bases between. The CDR3 is 15 amino acids. CDR1 is MNHEY and CDR2 is SMNVEV in the germline V gene (reference sequence). The CDR3 sequence: CASSPYAVMNTEAFF. The CDR3 DNA reads as TGTGCCAGCAGTCCTTATGCGGTCATGAACACTGAAGCTTTCTTT.

This sequence joins TRBV7-7 and TRBJ2-5; TRBD1 agrees at 7 bases. This CDR3 has 13 residues. Germline-derived CDR1 and CDR2 are SSHAT and FNYEAQ (reference sequence). After removal of 5 bases from V and 3 bases from J, the junction contained 3 bases not matched to a gene. DNA for the CDR3: TGTGCCAGCAGCCCGGGGACAGAAGAGACCCAGTACTTC. Translated: CASSPGTEETQYF.

A few counts support this clone. CDR3 sequence reads: CATSRLRQGSYNEQFF. In DNA form, the CDR3 reads TGTGCCACCAGCAGACTAAGACAGGGTTCCTACAATGAGCAGTTCTTC. The J gene is TRBJ2-1, the V gene TRBV15, with TRBD1 matching 7 bases. Germline trimming cut 2 bases from V and 1 base from J; bases unmatched to any gene: 5. Germline CDR1 reads LNHNV; CDR2 reads YYDKDF (reference sequence). The CDR3 is 16 amino acids.

CDR3 in amino acids: CASSVGGSYEQYF. DNA of the CDR3: TGTGCCAGCAGCGTCGGAGGCTCCTACGAGCAGTACTTC. The rearrangement joins TRBV5-6 to TRBJ2-7, with a possible D match to TRBD2 (5 bases). The V gene lost 4 bases and the J gene lost 0 bases, with 8 bases spanning the gap. This CDR3 comprises 13 residues. Germline V gene data show CDR1 as SGHDT and CDR2 as YYEEEE.

The chain links TRBV5-1 to TRBJ2-7; D is undetermined. Germline V gene lookup returns CDR1 SGHRS and CDR2 YFSETQ. Trimming shortened V by 1 base and J by 0 bases, and 11 bases separated the two germline ends. The CDR3 has 15 amino acids. The DNA for the CDR3 is TGCGCCAGCAGCTTGTTCGCCCCCGGCTCCTACGAGCAGTACTTC. The encoded protein is CASSLFAPGSYEQYF.

This clone was detected only once. This sequence joins TRBV7-3 and TRBJ2-1; perhaps TRBD1 as D (6 bases). The V end lost 4 bases, the J end lost 6 bases, and 10 bases lay between the germline ends. The CDR3 covers 13 residues. Germline loops: CDR1 SGHTA, CDR2 FQGTGA. For the CDR3, the DNA is TGTGCCAGCAGCTGGACAGCCGTCAATGAGCAGTTCTTC. Encoded protein: CASSWTAVNEQFF.

This clone was observed a single time. The gene calls are TRBV5-1 and TRBJ2-7, with 8 bases fitting TRBD2. The V gene end was trimmed by 1 base and the J gene end by 5 bases; junction bases not matched to a gene: 5. The CDR3 extends over 14 amino acids. Germline V gives CDR1 SGHRS, CDR2 YFSETQ. The CDR3 reads CASSLTGGLDEQYF. In nucleotides, the CDR3 is TGCGCCAGCAGCTTGACCGGGGGACTAGACGAGCAGTACTTC.

The V and J genes are TRBV6-1 and TRBJ1-4; the D is unclear. Germline V lookup: CDR1 MNHNS, CDR2 SASEGT. This CDR3 comprises 13 residues. Trimming took 7 bases from V and 7 from J, leaving 13 bases between them. CDR3 sequence (DNA): TGTGCCAGCAATGTAGTGTCGAGTGAAAAACTGTTTTTT. It translates to CASNVVSSEKLFF.

Details on this clone: The identical CDR3 is also encoded by other nucleotide sequences in the sample. V gene TRBV5-4 combines with J gene TRBJ2-3; 13 bases line up with TRBD2. This CDR3 comprises 16 residues. Losses at the gene ends were 4 bases for V and 2 bases for J; bases not matched to a gene: 4. Germline V gives CDR1 SGHNT, CDR2 YYREEE (reference sequence). The CDR3 DNA reads TGTGCCAGCAGCCCTACTAGCGGGGGGGTCACAGATACGCAGTATTTT. This sequence encodes CASSPTSGGVTDTQYF.

The chain couples TRBV19 to TRBJ2-7; 7 nucleotides agree with TRBD1. Germline assignment: CDR1 LNHDA and CDR2 SQIVND (reference sequence). The CDR3 length is 16 residues. V trimming: 2 bases; J trimming: 0 bases; junction bases outside the gene matches: 7. The CDR3 sequence: CASSIPGQLSSYEQYF. CDR3 nucleotide sequence: TGTGCCAGTAGTATACCGGGACAGCTGAGCTCCTACGAGCAGTACTTC.

This clone was seen only once. The V gene is TRBV9, the J gene TRBJ1-1; a weak D match, TRBD1 (5 bases). From germline, CDR1 is SGDLS and CDR2 YYNGEE. Between the trimmed V and J ends, which lost 1 base and 2 bases, there was a span of 6 bases. The CDR3 loop spans 13 amino acids. The DNA for the CDR3 is TGTGCCAGCAGCGTATGGGGCAACACTGAAGCTTTCTTT. This encodes CASSVWGNTEAFF.

V gene TRBV10-3 combines with J gene TRBJ2-1, with D perhaps matching TRBD1 (6 bases). Looked up from germline, CDR1 is ENHRY and CDR2 is SYGVKD. V was clipped by 2 bases and J by 8 bases, with 25 bases between them. The CDR3 loop spans 18 amino acids. The chain's CDR3 is CAISETPRQWTSGDEQFF. In DNA, the CDR3 is TGTGCCATCAGTGAGACCCCCCGGCAATGGACGTCAGGGGATGAGCAGTTCTTC.

CDR3 region: CASSQIGGANVLTF. In DNA, the CDR3 is TGTGCCAGCAGCCAAATCGGTGGGGCCAACGTCCTGACTTTC. J is TRBJ2-6 and V is TRBV7-9; D ambiguous. This CDR3 is built from 14 residues. Between the trimmed V and J ends, which lost 5 bases and 3 bases, there was a span of 8 bases. The germline V gene has CDR1 SEHNR and CDR2 FQNEAQ (reference sequence).

The J gene is TRBJ2-3, the V gene TRBV7-3; 7 nucleotides match TRBD2. Germline V gene data show CDR1 as SGHTA and CDR2 as FQGTGA. J gave up 10 bases and V 1 base, and 8 bases lay outside the gene matches. The CDR3 spans 14 residues. In nucleotides, the CDR3 is TGTGCCAGCAGCTTAAAATCGACTAGCCAGCCGCAGTATTTT. It yields the protein CASSLKSTSQPQYF.